This T cell receptor (beta chain) was observed in a study of T cell responses to AZD1222 COVID-19 vaccine. Study findings and constraints: Baseline seropositives among AZD1222 recipients totaled only 6 or 7. The span of vaccine-associated CD4 TCRs extended across spike, with dominance at 160-218 and 743-854. White British donors predominated, females outnumbered males, and clonal diversity was possibly underestimated. Repertoire sampling occurred only after the peak T cell response.

CDR1 is SGHTA and CDR2 is FQGNSA in the germline V gene. CDR3 length equals 15 residues. V was trimmed by 5 bases and J by 6 bases, leaving 17 bases between them. With respect to this clone: Its target is not known.

This table comes from immunoSEQ multiplex PCR, and its TCRdb copy is limited to in-frame clones, with some not included. Of some 130,000 clones in the sample, approximately 83% are singletons; the top ten hold roughly 1.6%. The sequenced sample was peripheral blood, obtained on day 0 of AZD1222 vaccination. The source is an adult in good health. V is TRBV7-2 and J is TRBJ1-5; D is unresolved. The CDR3 DNA reads as TGTGCCAGCAGCAGCCACTCTGGGCCCGGTCAGCCCCAGCATTTT. Its protein is CASSSHSGPGQPQHF.